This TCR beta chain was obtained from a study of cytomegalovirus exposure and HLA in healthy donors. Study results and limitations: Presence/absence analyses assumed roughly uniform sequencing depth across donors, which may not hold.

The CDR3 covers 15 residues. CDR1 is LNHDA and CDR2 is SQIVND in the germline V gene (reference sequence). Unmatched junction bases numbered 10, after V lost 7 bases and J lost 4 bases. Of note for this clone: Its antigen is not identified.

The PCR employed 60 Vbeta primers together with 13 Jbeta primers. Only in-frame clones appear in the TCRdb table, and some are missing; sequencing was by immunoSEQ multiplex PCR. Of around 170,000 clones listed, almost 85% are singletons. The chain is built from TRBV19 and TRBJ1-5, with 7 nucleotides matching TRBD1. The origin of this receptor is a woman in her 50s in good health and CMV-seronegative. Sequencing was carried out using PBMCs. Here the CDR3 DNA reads TGTGCCAGTACGGGCAGGGACAGTCTTAATCAGCCCCAGCATTTT. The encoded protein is CASTGRDSLNQPQHF.